The T cell receptor beta chain under discussion was sequenced for a study of PD-1 blockade in classical Hodgkin lymphoma. Study outcomes and limitations: In CD4+ cells, TCR diversity went up significantly by C4D1, but in CD8+ cells it did not. Reported findings placed baseline TCR diversity lower in newly diagnosed patients (compared with healthy donors). Newly diagnosed and completely responding patients shared comparable baseline diversity.

Germline loops: CDR1 SGDLS, CDR2 YYNGEE. CDR3 size: 16 residues. V gave up 3 bases and J gave up 0 bases, with 10 bases separating them. As for this clone: The antigen is not known.

Time point described: cycle 4 day 1 (C4D1), after 6 weeks of nivolumab. Every one of the patients relapsed after autologous stem cell transplantation (brentuximab vedotin exposure was variable). TCRdb's copy holds only in-frame clones and misses some; the assay was immunoSEQ multiplex PCR. There are under 45,000 clones in the sample; 66% occur only once, and approximately 3% lies in the top ten. The sequence derives from a human donor with classical Hodgkin lymphoma. The sample was peripheral blood mononuclear cells (PBMCs), taken before the fourth cycle of nivolumab. The chain joins TRBV9 to TRBJ1-6; D call uncertain. CDR3 sequence: CASSAGGSSYNSPLHF. The CDR3 nucleotides are TGTGCCAGCAGCGCGGGCGGGAGCTCCTATAATTCACCCCTCCACTTT.